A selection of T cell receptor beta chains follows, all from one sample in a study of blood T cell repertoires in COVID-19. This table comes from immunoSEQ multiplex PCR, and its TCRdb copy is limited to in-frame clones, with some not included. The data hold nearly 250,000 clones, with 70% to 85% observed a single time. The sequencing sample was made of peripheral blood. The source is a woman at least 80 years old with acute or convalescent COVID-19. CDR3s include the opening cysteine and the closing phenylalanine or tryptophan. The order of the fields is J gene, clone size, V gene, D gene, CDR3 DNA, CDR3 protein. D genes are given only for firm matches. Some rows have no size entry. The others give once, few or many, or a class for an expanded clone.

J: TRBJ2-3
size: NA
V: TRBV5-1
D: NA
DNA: TGCGCCAGCAGCTTGGCCGGGATGGAACTTACAGATACGCAGTATTTT
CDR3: CASSLAGMELTDTQYF

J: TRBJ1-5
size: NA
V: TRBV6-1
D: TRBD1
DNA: TGTGCCAGCAGTGAAGCCGGGACAGGTTATCAGCCCCAGCATTTT
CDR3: CASSEAGTGYQPQHF

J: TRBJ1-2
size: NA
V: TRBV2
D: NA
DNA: TGTGCCAGCAGTGTTGAGTATGGCTACACCTTC
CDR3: CASSVEYGYTF

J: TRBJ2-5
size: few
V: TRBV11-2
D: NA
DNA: TGTGCCAGCAGCTTATTCCCCGGACTCGGGACCCAGTACTTC
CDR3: CASSLFPGLGTQYF

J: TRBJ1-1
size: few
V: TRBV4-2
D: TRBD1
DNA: TGTGCCAGCAGCCAAGAGACAGGGGGGAGGAACACTGAAGCTTTCTTT
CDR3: CASSQETGGRNTEAFF

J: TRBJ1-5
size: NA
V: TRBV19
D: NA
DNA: TGTGCCACCAATGGTGAAAGGGGAATTCAGCCCCAGCATTTT
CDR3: CATNGERGIQPQHF

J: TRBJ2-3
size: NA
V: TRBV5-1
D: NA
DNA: TGCGCCAGCAGCCTGGGGGCTAGCGGCACAGATACGCAGTATTTT
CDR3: CASSLGASGTDTQYF

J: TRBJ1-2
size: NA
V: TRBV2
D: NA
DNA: TGTGCCAGCAGTGATAATGGGGGGAATGGCTACACCTTC
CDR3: CASSDNGGNGYTF

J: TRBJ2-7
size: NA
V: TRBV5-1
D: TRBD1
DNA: TGCGCCAGCAGCCCCAAGACAGGGGGGCCGGGCGAGCAGTACTTC
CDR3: CASSPKTGGPGEQYF

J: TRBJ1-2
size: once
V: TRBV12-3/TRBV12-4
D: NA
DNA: TGTGCCAGCAGTCAGGGGATACTGGATGGCTACACCTTC
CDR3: CASSQGILDGYTF

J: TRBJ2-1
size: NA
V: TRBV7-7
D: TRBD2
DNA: TGTGCTAGCAGCTTAGGGGAGGGGAGTGAGCAGTTCTTC
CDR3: CASSLGEGSEQFF

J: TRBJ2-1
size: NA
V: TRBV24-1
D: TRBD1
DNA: TGTGCCACCAGTGATTCTTCAGGGGGCGCGCGACGCAATGAGCAGTTCTTC
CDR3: CATSDSSGGARRNEQFF

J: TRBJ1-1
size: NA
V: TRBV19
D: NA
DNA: TGTGCCAGTAGTAAGCAGGGAGGCACTGAAGCTTTCTTT
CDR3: CASSKQGGTEAFF

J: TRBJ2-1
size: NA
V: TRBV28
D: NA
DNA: TGTCGCGCTGGGGGGAGGACCTACAATGAGCAGTTCTTC
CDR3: CRAGGRTYNEQFF

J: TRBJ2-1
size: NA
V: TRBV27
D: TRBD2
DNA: TGTGCCAGCAGCTCCCTAGCGGGAGGGACCTACAATGAGCAGTTCTTC
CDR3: CASSSLAGGTYNEQFF

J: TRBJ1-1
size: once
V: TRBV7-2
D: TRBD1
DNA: TGTGCCAGCAGCTTACTTTCGACAGGGGTTGAAGCTTTCTTT
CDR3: CASSLLSTGVEAFF

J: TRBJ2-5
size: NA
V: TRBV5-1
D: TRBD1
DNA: TGCGCCAGCAGCGAGGGACAGGGGGCTCAAGAGACCCAGTACTTC
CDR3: CASSEGQGAQETQYF

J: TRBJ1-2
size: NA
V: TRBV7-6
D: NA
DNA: TGTGCCAGCAGCTTAGAGGCGGGCCCCCTCTATGGCTACACCTTC
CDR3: CASSLEAGPLYGYTF

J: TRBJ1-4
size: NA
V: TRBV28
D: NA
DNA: TGTGCCAGCAGTTCCCAAATGGGAGGCGCTAATGAAAAACTGTTTTTT
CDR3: CASSSQMGGANEKLFF

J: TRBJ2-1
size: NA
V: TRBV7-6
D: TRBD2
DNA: TGTGCCAGCAGCTTAGTAGCCGCCGCGACTAGCCGATACAATGAGCAGTTCTTC
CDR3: CASSLVAAATSRYNEQFF

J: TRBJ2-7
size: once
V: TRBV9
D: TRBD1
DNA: TGTGCCAGCAGCGTCGCGACAGGGTCCTACGAGCAGTACTTC
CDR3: CASSVATGSYEQYF

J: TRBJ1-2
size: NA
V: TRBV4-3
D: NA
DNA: TGCGCCAGCAGCCAAGATTTGTGGCAGACAAACTATGGCTACACCTTC
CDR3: CASSQDLWQTNYGYTF

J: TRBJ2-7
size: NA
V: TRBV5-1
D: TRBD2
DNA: TGCGCCAGCAGCTTGGTAGCGGGGGGGACCTACGAGCAGTACTTC
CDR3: CASSLVAGGTYEQYF

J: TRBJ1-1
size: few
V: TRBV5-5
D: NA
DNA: TGTGCCAGCGCCAGTGTGCCGGGAAACACTGAAGCTTTCTTT
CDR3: CASASVPGNTEAFF

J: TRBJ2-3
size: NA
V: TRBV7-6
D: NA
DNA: TGTGCCAGCAGCCCCAGCCTGACTAGCACAGATACGCAGTATTTT
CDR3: CASSPSLTSTDTQYF

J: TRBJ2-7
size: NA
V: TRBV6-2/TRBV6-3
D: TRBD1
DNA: TGTGCCAGCAGCCGGGACAGTCGAACCTACGAGCAGTACTTC
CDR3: CASSRDSRTYEQYF

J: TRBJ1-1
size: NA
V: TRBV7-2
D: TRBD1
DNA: TGTGCCAGCAGCTTAGAGGGACAGAAAGGTGAAGCTTTCTTT
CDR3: CASSLEGQKGEAFF

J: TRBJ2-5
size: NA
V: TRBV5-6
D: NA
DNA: TGTGCCAGCAGCTTGGGTCGGGGGATTGGGGAGACCCAGTACTTC
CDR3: CASSLGRGIGETQYF

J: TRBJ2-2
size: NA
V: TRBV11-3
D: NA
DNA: TGTGCCAGCAGCTACTCCAGGACCGGGGAGCTGTTTTTT
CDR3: CASSYSRTGELFF

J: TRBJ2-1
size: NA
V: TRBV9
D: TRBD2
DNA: TGTGCCAGCAGCAACTCCCCGGGACTAGCGGGTTACAATGAGCAGTTCTTC
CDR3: CASSNSPGLAGYNEQFF

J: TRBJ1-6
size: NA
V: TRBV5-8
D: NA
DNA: TGTGCCAGCAGCTTGCAGGGATACTCACCCCTCCACTTT
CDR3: CASSLQGYSPLHF

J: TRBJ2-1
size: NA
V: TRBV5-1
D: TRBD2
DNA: TGCGCCAGCAGCTCTTCGGGGGGGCCCTACAATGAGCAGTTCTTC
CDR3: CASSSSGGPYNEQFF

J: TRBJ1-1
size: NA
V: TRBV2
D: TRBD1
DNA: TGTGCCAGCAGTGTAGAACCGGGACAGCCGTTAGCTTTCTTT
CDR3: CASSVEPGQPLAFF

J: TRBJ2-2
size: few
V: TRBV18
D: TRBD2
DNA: TGTGCCAGCTCACCAAGGCGGGAGATGGGGGAGCTGTTTTTT
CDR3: CASSPRREMGELFF

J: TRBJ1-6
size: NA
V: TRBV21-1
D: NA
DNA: TGTGCCAGCAGCAAAGCGCTTATAGCCCTCTATATTTCACCCCTCCACTTT
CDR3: CASSKALIALYISPLHF

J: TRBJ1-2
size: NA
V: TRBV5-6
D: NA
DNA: TGTGCCAGCAGCTTGGTAAGCGGGTCTAACTATGGCTACACCTTC
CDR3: CASSLVSGSNYGYTF

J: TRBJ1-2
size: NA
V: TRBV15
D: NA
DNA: TGTGCCACCAGCAGAGAAATGGGAGTGGGGTTAGGCTACACCTTC
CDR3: CATSREMGVGLGYTF

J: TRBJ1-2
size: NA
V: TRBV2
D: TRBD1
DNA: TGTGCCAGCAAGTTCGGGACAGGGGATTCCTATGGCTACACCTTC
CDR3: CASKFGTGDSYGYTF

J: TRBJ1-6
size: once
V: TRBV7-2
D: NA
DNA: TGTGCCAGCAGCTCTTCCACGGCCCTGGGGGGGTCACCCCTCCACTTT
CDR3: CASSSSTALGGSPLHF

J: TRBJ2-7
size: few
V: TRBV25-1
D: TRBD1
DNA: TGTGCCAGCAGTGAGAGGATCGGGACAGGGCGGTACGAGCAGTACTTC
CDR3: CASSERIGTGRYEQYF

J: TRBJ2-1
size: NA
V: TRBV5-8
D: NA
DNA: TGTGCCAGCAGCTTGTTCGGGGGAAGGACGGATGAGCAGTTCTTC
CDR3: CASSLFGGRTDEQFF

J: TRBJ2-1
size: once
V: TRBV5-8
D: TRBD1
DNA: TGTGCCAGCAGCTTCGGGACAGGGGGTAACAATGAGCAGTTCTTC
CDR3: CASSFGTGGNNEQFF

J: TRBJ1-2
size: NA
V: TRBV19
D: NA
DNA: TGTGCCAGCGCAGGACAATCTAACTATGGCTACACCTTC
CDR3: CASAGQSNYGYTF

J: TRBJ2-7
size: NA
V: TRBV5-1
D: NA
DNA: TGCGCCAGCAGCTTGAGGGTGCATGAGACAGATCCCTACGAGCAGTACTTC
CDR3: CASSLRVHETDPYEQYF

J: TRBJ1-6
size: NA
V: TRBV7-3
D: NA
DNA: TGTGCCAGCAGCTTGGGGCAAGGGCCACCCCTCCACTTT
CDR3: CASSLGQGPPLHF

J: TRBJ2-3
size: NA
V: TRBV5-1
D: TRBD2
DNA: TGCGCCAGCAGCTCGGGACTAGCCACAGATACGCAGTATTTT
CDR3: CASSSGLATDTQYF

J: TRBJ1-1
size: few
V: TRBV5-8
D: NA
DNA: TGTGCCAGCAGCCGGACTAGAGCTTTCTTT
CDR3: CASSRTRAFF

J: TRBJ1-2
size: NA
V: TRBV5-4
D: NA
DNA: TGTGCCAGCAGCTCGGACAGTCGAGGGCTGGCTAACACCTTC
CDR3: CASSSDSRGLANTF

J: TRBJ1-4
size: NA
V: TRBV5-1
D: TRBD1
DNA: TGCGCCAGCAGCTGGGGACAGGGGCAGGGTGAAAAACTGTTTTTT
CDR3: CASSWGQGQGEKLFF

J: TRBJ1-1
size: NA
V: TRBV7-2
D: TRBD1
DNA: TGTGCCAGCAGCAGGGGGCGGATGAACACTGAAGCTTTCTTT
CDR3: CASSRGRMNTEAFF

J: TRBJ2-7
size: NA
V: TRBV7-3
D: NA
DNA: TGTGCCAGCAGCGCTTGGTTCGGGACACAATACGAGCAGTACTTC
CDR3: CASSAWFGTQYEQYF

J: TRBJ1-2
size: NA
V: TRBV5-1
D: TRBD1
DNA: TGCGCCAGCAGCTTGGGGGACAGGGGCTATGGCTACACCTTC
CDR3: CASSLGDRGYGYTF

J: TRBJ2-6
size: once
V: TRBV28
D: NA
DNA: TGTGCCAGCAGTTTAGGGGCCGGGAGCTCTGGGGCCAACGTCCTGACTTTC
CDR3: CASSLGAGSSGANVLTF

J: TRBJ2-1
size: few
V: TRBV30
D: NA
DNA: TGTGCCTATCGACAGATCCAGCAGTTCTTC
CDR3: CAYRQIQQFF

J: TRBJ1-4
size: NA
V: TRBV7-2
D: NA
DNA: TGTGCCAGCAGCCTCACCGTACAGCCTACAACTAATGAAAAACTGTTTTTT
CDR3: CASSLTVQPTTNEKLFF

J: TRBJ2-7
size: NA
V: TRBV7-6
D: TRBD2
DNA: TGTGCCAGCAGCTTAGAGGCAGCGGGGACCCTAACCTACGAGCAGTACTTC
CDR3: CASSLEAAGTLTYEQYF

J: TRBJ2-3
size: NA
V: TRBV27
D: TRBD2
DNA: TGTGCCAGCAGCAAGAGGGACGGGGGGGGCACAGATACGCAGTATTTT
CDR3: CASSKRDGGGTDTQYF

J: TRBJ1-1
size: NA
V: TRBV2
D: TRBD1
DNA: TGTGCCAGGTTGGGACAGACGAACACTGAAGCTTTCTTT
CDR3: CARLGQTNTEAFF

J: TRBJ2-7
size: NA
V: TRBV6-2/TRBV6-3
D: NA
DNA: TGTGCCAGCAGCGGACTAACAACCTACGAGCAGTACTTC
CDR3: CASSGLTTYEQYF